Each of the 22 T cell receptor beta chains below was sequenced from the same sample in a study of cytomegalovirus exposure and HLA in healthy donors. PCR employed 60 Vbeta and 13 Jbeta primers. TCRdb keeps only in-frame clones here, not all; method: immunoSEQ multiplex PCR. The sample's table shows more than 100,000 clones. Sample: PBMCs. The receptor set was obtained from a woman aged 40 to 55 in good health and CMV-seronegative.

This chain links TRBV6-1 with TRBJ1-3; D is uncertain. CDR3 size: 12 residues. CDR1 is MNHNS and CDR2 is SASEGT in the germline V gene. V shed 2 bases and J shed 4 bases, with 3 bases lying between them. The CDR3 protein is CASSEQGNTIYF. Here the CDR3 DNA reads TGTGCCAGCAGTGAACAGGGAAACACCATATATTTT.

This chain joins TRBV10-3 and TRBJ1-4; 7 bases agree with TRBD1. Losses at the gene ends were 6 bases for V and 4 bases for J; bases not matched to a gene: 5. The CDR3 loop spans 14 amino acids. The germline gives CDR1 ENHRY, CDR2 SYGVKD. The CDR3 nucleotides read TGTGCCATCAGGGGGGACAGCCATAATGAAAAACTGTTTTTT. Translating gives CAIRGDSHNEKLFF.

The chain couples TRBV6-5 to TRBJ2-1; no clear D. CDR1 MNHEY and CDR2 SVGAGI come from the germline V gene. V lost 4 bases to trimming and J lost 10 bases, with 11 bases between them. The CDR3 consists of 12 residues. In DNA, the CDR3 is TGTGCCAGCAGTTCGGCCGGAGACGAGCAGTTCTTC. The encoded protein is CASSSAGDEQFF.

The V gene is TRBV27, the J gene TRBJ2-7, with 10 bases that match TRBD1. CDR1 MNHEY and CDR2 SMNVEV come from the germline V gene (reference sequence). The CDR3 sequence is 15 residues long. V shed 2 bases, J shed 4 bases, and the junction held 5 bases outside the gene matches. CDR3 in amino acids: CASSLKGTGEYEQYV. The CDR3 nucleotides read TGTGCCAGCAGTTTAAAAGGGACAGGGGAGTACGAGCAGTACGTC.

The CDR3: CASSATGANQPQHF. The CDR3 coding sequence is TGTGCCAGCAGCGCGACAGGGGCCAATCAGCCCCAGCATTTT. The rearrangement uses TRBV9 and TRBJ1-5, with TRBD1 matching 8 bases. CDR1 and CDR2 (germline): SGDLS, YYNGEE. This CDR3 contains 14 residues. The V gene end was trimmed by 3 bases and the J gene end by 3 bases; junction bases not matched to a gene: 2.

Remarks on this clone: This same CDR3 is encoded by further DNA sequences in the sample. The rearrangement uses TRBV4-3 and TRBJ1-2; tentatively, D is TRBD1 (6 bases). V was cut by 1 base and J by 3 bases, with 12 bases left in between. CDR3 length: 15 amino acids. Per the germline V gene, CDR1 is LGHNA and CDR2 is YSLEER. The CDR3, as DNA: TGCGCCAGCAGCCAAGGGTCGGGGGGCGACTATGGCTACACCTTC. Amino acids: CASSQGSGGDYGYTF.

The V and J genes are TRBV2 and TRBJ1-6; D is ambiguous. The CDR3 has 13 residues. From germline, CDR1 is SNHLY and CDR2 FYNNEI. V was shortened by 6 bases and J by 7 bases, with 10 bases between the two germline ends. The CDR3 protein is CASRVDLNSPLHF. CDR3 in DNA: TGTGCCAGCAGGGTAGATTTAAATTCACCCCTCCACTTT.

The chain recombines TRBV11-3 with TRBJ2-5; 7 bases line up with TRBD1. This CDR3 is 15 amino acids long. J gave up 5 bases and V 2 bases, and 8 bases lay outside the gene matches. The germline CDR1 and CDR2 sequences are SGHNT and YENEEA. The CDR3 bases are TGTGCCAGCAGCTTATCGACACAGGGGTTGGAGACCCAGTACTTC. Its translation: CASSLSTQGLETQYF.

The CDR3 DNA follows: TGTGCCACCAGCCCAGGACTAGCGGGGGTCGATGAGCAGTTCTTC. This gives the protein CATSPGLAGVDEQFF. V and J are TRBV15 and TRBJ2-1; TRBD2 matches 13 bases. Trimming removed 5 bases from V and 8 bases from J; junction bases left unmatched: 6. The CDR3 extends over 15 amino acids. Germline-derived CDR1 and CDR2 are LNHNV and YYDKDF (reference sequence). Full variable domain (rest looked up from reference TRBV15 and TRBJ2-1): DAMVIQNPRYQVTQFGKPVTLSCSQTLNHNVMYWYQQKSSQAPKLLFHYYDKDFNNEADTPDNFQSRRPNTSFCFLDIRSPGLGDTAMYLCATSPGLAGVDEQFFGPGTRLTVL.

This chain joins TRBV6-4 and TRBJ1-3; tentatively, D is TRBD1 (6 bases). CDR3 length: 18 amino acids. Deletions cut 6 bases from V and 0 bases from J, with 21 bases between. Looked up from germline, CDR1 is MRHNA and CDR2 is SNTAGT. For the CDR3, the DNA is TGTGCCAGCAGCCAGCCCCACACGGACAGCATCTCTGGAAACACCATATATTTT. It encodes CASSQPHTDSISGNTIYF.

V and J are TRBV7-9 and TRBJ1-2, with TRBD1 identical over 7 bases. V was pared by 8 bases and J by 7 bases, with 13 bases of the junction left unmatched. The CDR3 runs 14 residues. CDR1 and CDR2 (germline): SEHNR, FQNEAQ (reference sequence). The CDR3 reads CASPAYRGEGGYTF. DNA for the CDR3: TGTGCCAGCCCGGCGTACAGGGGCGAGGGTGGCTACACCTTC. The complete variable domain, with remaining parts taken from reference TRBV7-9 and TRBJ1-2, reads DTGVSQNPRHKITKRGQNVTFRCDPISEHNRLYWYRQTLGQGPEFLTYFQNEAQLEKSRLLSDRFSAERPKGSFSTLEIQRTEQGDSAMYLCASPAYRGEGGYTFGSGTRLTVV.

The V gene is TRBV9, the J gene TRBJ2-1, with 9 bases matching TRBD2. Germline V gene sequence: CDR1 SGDLS, CDR2 YYNGEE. The V segment lost 5 bases and the J segment 1 base; nucleotides outside the gene matches: 4. This CDR3 region has 15 residues. CDR3 coding DNA: TGTGCCAGCAGTATGACTAGCGGTTCCTACAATGAGCAGTTCTTC. Protein: CASSMTSGSYNEQFF.

CDR3 sequence reads: CASSEQNYGYTF. In DNA form, the CDR3 reads TGTGCCAGCAGTGAACAGAACTATGGCTACACCTTC. The chain joins TRBV2 to TRBJ1-2, with D uncertain. Trimming pared 2 bases from V and 2 bases from J, leaving 3 bases between. Germline CDR1 and CDR2: SNHLY and FYNNEI. The CDR3 sequence is 12 residues long.

This chain joins TRBV5-1 and TRBJ1-3, with D maybe TRBD1 (5 bases). The CDR3 length is 16 residues. The ends were cut back, 1 base at V and 4 bases at J, with 15 bases in the middle. CDR1 and CDR2 from the germline V gene are SGHRS and YFSETQ. CDR3 in amino acids: CASSLSGLRWGNTIYF. CDR3 DNA sequence: TGCGCCAGCAGCTTGTCGGGACTGCGTTGGGGAAACACCATATATTTT.

The chain carries TRBV2 and TRBJ2-1; tentative D call: TRBD2 (5 bases). The CDR3 loop spans 17 amino acids. Trimming took off 8 bases at V and 0 bases at J, with 20 bases between the two ends. The germline CDR1 and CDR2 sequences are SNHLY and FYNNEI. CDR3 nucleotides: TGTGCCAGCCGACGGACTCTCACTCTAAGCTCCTACAATGAGCAGTTCTTC. Encoded protein: CASRRTLTLSSYNEQFF.

The V call is TRBV2, the J call TRBJ1-1; D gene unclear. The CDR3 consists of 14 residues. Trimming cost V 4 bases and J 2 bases, with 11 bases left between them. Germline V gene lookup returns CDR1 SNHLY and CDR2 FYNNEI. The CDR3 DNA sequence: TGTGCCAGCAGTGTGGCGGGCGGAAACACTGAAGCTTTCTTT. Its protein is CASSVAGGNTEAFF.

V is TRBV5-1 and J is TRBJ2-3, with D perhaps TRBD2 (5 bases). V was pared by 1 base and J by 4 bases, with 13 bases between. The length of the CDR3 is 15 residues. Germline lookup yields CDR1 SGHRS and CDR2 YFSETQ. CDR3 bases: TGCGCCAGCAGCTTGTGGGGAGACGAGGCAGATACGCAGTATTTT. This encodes CASSLWGDEADTQYF.

The rearrangement links TRBV6-6 to TRBJ2-7, with 7 nucleotides matching TRBD1. The V gene's germline CDR1 is MNHNY and CDR2 SVGAGI (reference sequence). Trimming removed 4 bases from V and 3 bases from J; junction bases left unmatched: 6. CDR3 size: 14 residues. CDR3: CASSSYRDSYEQYV. The CDR3 DNA sequence: TGTGCCAGCAGTTCCTACCGGGACAGCTACGAGCAGTACGTC.

The J gene is TRBJ2-5, the V gene TRBV2; D uncertain. CDR3 size: 11 residues. CDR1 and CDR2 from the germline V gene are SNHLY and FYNNEI. The V end was cut by 5 bases, the J end by 2 bases, with 3 bases between. CDR3 amino acids: CASSPQETQYF. In DNA form, the CDR3 reads TGTGCCAGCAGTCCTCAAGAGACCCAGTACTTC.

Details on this clone: The identical CDR3 is also encoded by other nucleotide sequences in the sample. The chain combines TRBV9 with TRBJ1-6, with TRBD1 matching over 9 bases. The V and J ends lost 3 bases and 7 bases, in that order; junction bases with no gene match: 2. This CDR3 has 14 amino acids. CDR1 and CDR2 from the germline V gene are SGDLS and YYNGEE. CDR3 coding DNA: TGTGCCAGCAGCGGCGGACAGGGGAATTCACCCCTCCACTTT. As protein: CASSGGQGNSPLHF.

The V gene is TRBV7-8, the J gene TRBJ1-2; 7 bases fit TRBD1. This CDR3 is 14 amino acids long. Germline V gene lookup returns CDR1 SGHVS and CDR2 FQNEAQ. Losses at the gene ends were 4 bases for V and 7 bases for J; bases not matched to a gene: 9. The CDR3 nucleotides read TGTGCCAGCAGCTCCCGCCGGGACAGCTTTGGCTACACCTTC. This translates into CASSSRRDSFGYTF.

CDR3 region: CASSLGGLSNQPQHF. DNA for the CDR3: TGTGCCAGCAGCTTAGGGGGGCTTAGCAATCAGCCCCAGCATTTT. This chain joins TRBV11-2 and TRBJ1-5; D is perhaps TRBD1 (6 bases). The CDR3 runs 15 residues. Germline V lookup: CDR1 SGHAT, CDR2 FQNNGV. V lost 1 base and J lost 0, with 7 bases in between.